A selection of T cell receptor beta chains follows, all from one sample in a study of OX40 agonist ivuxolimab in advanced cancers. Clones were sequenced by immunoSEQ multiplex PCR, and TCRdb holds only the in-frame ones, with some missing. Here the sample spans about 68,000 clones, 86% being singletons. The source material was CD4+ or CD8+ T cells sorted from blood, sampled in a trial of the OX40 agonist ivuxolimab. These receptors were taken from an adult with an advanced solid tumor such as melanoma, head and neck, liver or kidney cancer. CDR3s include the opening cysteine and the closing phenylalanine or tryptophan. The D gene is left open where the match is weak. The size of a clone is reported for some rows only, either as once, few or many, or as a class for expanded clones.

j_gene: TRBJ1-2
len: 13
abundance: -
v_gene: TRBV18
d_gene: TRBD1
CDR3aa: CASSPTGVWGYTF
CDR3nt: TGTGCCAGCTCACCGACAGGGGTCTGGGGCTACACCTTC

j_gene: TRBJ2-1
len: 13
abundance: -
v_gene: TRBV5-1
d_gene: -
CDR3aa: CASSPPPDNEQFF
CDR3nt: TGCGCCAGCAGCCCACCCCCCGACAATGAGCAGTTCTTC

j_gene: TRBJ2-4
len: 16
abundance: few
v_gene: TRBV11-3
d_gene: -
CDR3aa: CASSFTQGYAKNIQYF
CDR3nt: TGTGCCAGCAGCTTCACCCAGGGATACGCCAAAAACATTCAGTACTTC

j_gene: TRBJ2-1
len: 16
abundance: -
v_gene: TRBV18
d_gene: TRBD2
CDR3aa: CASSPRSRESGNEQFF
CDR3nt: TGTGCCAGCTCACCACGTTCGCGGGAGTCGGGTAATGAGCAGTTCTTC

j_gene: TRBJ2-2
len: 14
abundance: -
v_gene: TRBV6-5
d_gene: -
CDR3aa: CASRVTGNTGELFF
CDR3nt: TGTGCCAGCAGAGTGACAGGGAACACCGGGGAGCTGTTTTTT

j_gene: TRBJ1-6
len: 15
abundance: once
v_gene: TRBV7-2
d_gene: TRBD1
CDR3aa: CASSVAQGAHSPLHF
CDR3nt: TGTGCCAGCAGCGTGGCACAGGGGGCACATTCACCCCTCCACTTT

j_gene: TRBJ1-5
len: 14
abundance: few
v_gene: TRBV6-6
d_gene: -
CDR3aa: CASRPGQINQPQHF
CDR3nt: TGTGCCAGCAGACCCGGACAGATCAATCAGCCCCAGCATTTT

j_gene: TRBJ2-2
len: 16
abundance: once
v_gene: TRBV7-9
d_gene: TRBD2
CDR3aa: CASSPASGRGTGELFF
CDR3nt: TGTGCCAGCAGCCCCGCTAGCGGGAGAGGGACCGGGGAGCTGTTTTTT

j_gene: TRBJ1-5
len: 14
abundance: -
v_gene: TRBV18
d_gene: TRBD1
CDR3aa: CASSPQGANQPQHF
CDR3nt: TGTGCCAGCTCACCACAGGGGGCCAATCAGCCCCAGCATTTT

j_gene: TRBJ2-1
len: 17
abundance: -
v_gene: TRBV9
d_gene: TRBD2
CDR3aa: CASSVQGGALGTDEQFF
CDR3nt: TGTGCCAGCAGCGTCCAGGGAGGGGCCTTAGGGACGGATGAGCAGTTCTTC

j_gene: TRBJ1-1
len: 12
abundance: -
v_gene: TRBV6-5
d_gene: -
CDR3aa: CASRLENTEAFF
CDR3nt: TGTGCCAGCAGGTTAGAGAACACTGAAGCTTTCTTT

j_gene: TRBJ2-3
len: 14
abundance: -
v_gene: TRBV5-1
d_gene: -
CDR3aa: CASSPEGGTDTQYF
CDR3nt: TGCGCCAGCAGCCCGGAGGGGGGAACAGATACGCAGTATTTT